This TCR beta chain derives from a study of shared clonotypes between healthy human individuals. Study at large: CD4 naive cells filled three plates per donor, CD4 memory three, CD8 naive two and CD8 memory one.

From germline, CDR1 is MDHEN and CDR2 SYDVKM. V was clipped by 7 bases and J by 4 bases, with 14 bases between them. The CDR3 covers 14 residues. Notes on this clone: Its antigen is still unknown.

Over several immunoSEQ plates, each subset's genomic DNA was distributed in even portions. Method: immunoSEQ multiplex PCR; TCRdb's copy keeps in-frame clones and lacks some. This sample carries around 100,000 clones, about 67% of them seen once, and the ten largest clones take approximately 25%. Findings and limits, study-wide: What rarefaction showed was incomplete sorted-subset sequencing despite large depth. Sampling covered nothing but blood. Tissue TCR repertoires likely differ from those found in blood.

The receptor was derived from a woman aged 25 to 39 in good health. The chain links TRBV28 to TRBJ1-5; D gene ambiguous. The specimen was memory CD8+ T cells sorted from blood. Subset meaning: CD45RO+ cells pooled with CCR7-negative TemRA cells. As DNA, the CDR3 is TGTGCCAGCACCCTCACCCACTCTAATCAGCCCCAGCATTTT. It encodes CASTLTHSNQPQHF.